This T cell receptor (beta chain) was observed in a study of post-analysis software for immune sequencing data. Broader study findings: With TRBV5-6, TRBV5-1 and TRBV20-1 included, five TRBV segments were more frequent in patients than in controls. The authors found that F measure strongly co-clustered same-batch samples.

Carried by the TCR beta cDNA libraries were unique molecular identifiers. When roughly 0.9 to 10 million T cells were used, they gave roughly 500,000 cDNA molecules. TCRdb re-called the PCR reads with MiXCR, one entry per CDR3 protein. The sample shows around 700,000 distinct CDR3 sequences, 59% of them seen only once. With 6 bases removed from V and 1 base from J, the gap between germline ends came to 10 bases. The CDR3 runs to 14 residues. Germline V CDR1 and CDR2: MNHNS, SASEGT. This clonotype was observed a handful of times. Its antigen is currently unknown. This TCR was sampled from a girl between 2 and 10 years old with multiple sclerosis. The V call is TRBV6-1, the J call TRBJ2-1; no firm D call. The sequenced material came from blood. The CDR3 reads CASSLYASYNEQFF. The DNA of the CDR3 is TGTGCCAGCAGCCTGTACGCGTCCTACAATGAGCAGTTCTTC.